The 31 T cell receptor beta chains below come from one sample, sequenced in a study of shared T cell receptors in the human thymus. The assay was immunoSEQ multiplex PCR, and TCRdb's table has in-frame clones only and misses some. Of 550,000 to 800,000 clones listed, 75% to 90% are singletons. These data are also associated with another study on human thymus T cells.

What was sequenced was thymocytes. These receptors originate from a girl under three years old with a congenital heart defect.

This chain uses TRBV15 with TRBJ2-2, with a possible D match to TRBD1 (6 bases). Germline CDR1 LNHNV, CDR2 YYDKDF (reference sequence). V was pared by 7 bases and J by 1 base, with 16 bases between. CDR3 size: 16 residues. The CDR3 spells CATTNYRQENTGELFF. CDR3 DNA sequence: TGTGCCACCACTAATTACCGACAGGAGAACACCGGGGAGCTGTTTTTT.

This chain links TRBV7-9 with TRBJ1-2, with 7 bases aligning to TRBD1. J lost 8 bases, V lost 1 base, and 16 bases had no gene match. The CDR3 has 17 amino acids. The germline gives CDR1 SEHNR, CDR2 FQNEAQ (reference sequence). In DNA, the CDR3 is TGTGCCAGCAGCTTAGTAGCCCCCGGGACAGCCGCCCGAGGCTACACCTTC. This gives the protein CASSLVAPGTAARGYTF.

This chain joins TRBV30 and TRBJ2-7; maybe TRBD2 (6 bases). Germline V gene sequence: CDR1 GTSNPN, CDR2 SVGIG (reference sequence). The CDR3 length is 13 residues. The V gene lost 3 bases and the J gene lost 2 bases, with 11 bases spanning the gap. CDR3 nucleotides: TGTGCCTGGAGGGGAGGCCAACCCTACGAGCAGTACTTC. As protein: CAWRGGQPYEQYF.

The sample holds one count of this clone. The chain joins TRBV28 to TRBJ2-7, with TRBD1 as a possible D gene (6 bases). CDR3 length: 14 amino acids. V shed 5 bases and J shed 3 bases, with 14 bases lying between them. Germline CDR1 is MDHEN and CDR2 is SYDVKM. The CDR3 coding sequence is TGTGCCAGCAGTCTCGACAGGTCACTCTACGAGCAGTACTTC. It is translated as CASSLDRSLYEQYF.

J is TRBJ1-6 and V is TRBV9; D gene ambiguous. The germline V and J ends were trimmed by 0 bases and 0 bases, with 7 bases remaining between them. This CDR3 is 16 amino acids long. CDR1 and CDR2 from the germline V gene are SGDLS and YYNGEE. The CDR3 DNA reads TGTGCCAGCAGCGTAGGGAGTAGCTCCTATAATTCACCCCTCCACTTT. Its translation: CASSVGSSSYNSPLHF.

The V and J genes are TRBV7-9 and TRBJ2-5; D is unclear. Per germline, CDR1 SEHNR and CDR2 FQNEAQ (reference sequence). V gave up 3 bases and J gave up 4 bases, with 12 bases separating them. The CDR3 is 14 amino acids. CDR3 sequence (DNA): TGTGCCAGCAGCTTCAGCGCCGGAAGAGAGACCCAGTACTTC. Encoded protein: CASSFSAGRETQYF.

This clone appeared once. The rearrangement links TRBV6-4 to TRBJ2-5, with 7 bases aligning to TRBD2. Per germline, CDR1 MRHNA and CDR2 SNTAGT. The V gene end was trimmed by 6 bases and the J gene end by 5 bases; junction bases not matched to a gene: 15. The length of the CDR3 is 16 residues. CDR3 in amino acids: CASSELITTSRETQYF. As DNA, the CDR3 is TGTGCCAGCAGCGAACTGATTACGACTAGCCGGGAGACCCAGTACTTC.

This chain links TRBV5-6 with TRBJ2-1; TRBD2 aligns across 10 bases. V trimming: 4 bases; J trimming: 4 bases; junction bases outside the gene matches: 14. This CDR3 has 18 residues. Germline V lookup: CDR1 SGHDT, CDR2 YYEEEE. DNA of the CDR3: TGTGCCAGCAGCCCCCCCTCCTTACTAGCGGGGAGATACAATGAGCAGTTCTTC. Amino acid sequence: CASSPPSLLAGRYNEQFF.

In its sample, this clone was seen once. The genes are TRBV12-5 and TRBJ2-1, with a weak D call TRBD1 (5 bases). This CDR3 region has 16 residues. The V end was cut by 6 bases, the J end by 0 bases, with 15 bases between. Germline CDR1 is LGHNT and CDR2 is FRNRAP. CDR3 amino acids: CASGRIQAHSYNEQFF. CDR3 nucleotides: TGTGCTAGTGGCCGAATACAGGCTCACTCCTACAATGAGCAGTTCTTC.

CDR3 region: CASSPKEGRGYGYTF. CDR3 coding DNA: TGTGCCAGCTCACCAAAGGAGGGACGGGGCTATGGCTACACCTTC. The genes are TRBV18 and TRBJ1-2; a weak D match, TRBD1 (5 bases). The germline V gene encodes CDR1 KGHSH and CDR2 LQKENI. The CDR3 has 15 residues. V lost 2 bases and J 4 bases, leaving 14 bases between the germline ends.

This chain connects TRBV6-1 to TRBJ2-5; a possible D gene is TRBD1 (5 bases). CDR1 and CDR2 (germline): MNHNS, SASEGT. Trimming removed 0 bases from V and 2 bases from J, with 10 bases in between. CDR3 length equals 15 residues. The CDR3 DNA reads TGTGCCAGCAGTGAAGCAAGTGACAGACAAGAGACCCAGTACTTC. This sequence encodes CASSEASDRQETQYF.

V and J are TRBV5-6 and TRBJ2-4, with a tentative D call TRBD2 (6 bases). Germline V lookup: CDR1 SGHDT, CDR2 YYEEEE. The CDR3 contains 16 residues. Trimming took off 4 bases at V and 2 bases at J, with 16 bases between the two ends. CDR3 in amino acids: CASSPTAGTSKNIQYF. The CDR3 DNA is TGTGCCAGCAGCCCCACGGCAGGGACTTCCAAAAACATTCAGTACTTC.

This chain connects TRBV20-1 to TRBJ1-2; TRBD1 is a possible D gene (6 bases). The germline gives CDR1 DFQATT, CDR2 SNEGSKA (reference sequence). The CDR3 spans 11 residues. The CDR3 DNA reads TGCATTTCGTCAGGGGTTGGAGGCTACACCTTC. Translated: CISSGVGGYTF.

CDR3 nucleotide sequence: TGTGCCAGCTCACCTAAAACAGAAGAACGAGAGACCCAGTACTTC. This translates into CASSPKTEERETQYF. V is TRBV18 and J is TRBJ2-5; no reliable D call. The V end was cut by 3 bases, the J end by 4 bases, with 15 bases between. Germline V gives CDR1 KGHSH, CDR2 LQKENI. The length of the CDR3 is 15 residues.

This sequence joins TRBV10-1 and TRBJ2-5; TRBD1 matches at 10 bases. Germline-derived CDR1 and CDR2 are WNHNN and SYGVQD (reference sequence). This CDR3 spans 15 amino acids. Trimming cost V 4 bases and J 5 bases; bases outside gene matches: 7. The CDR3 DNA follows: TGCGCCAGCAGTGGGGGACAGGGGAAGGAGGAGACCCAGTACTTC. This encodes CASSGGQGKEETQYF.

The V and J genes are TRBV7-8 and TRBJ2-1, with 10 bases aligning to TRBD1. CDR1 SGHVS and CDR2 FQNEAQ come from the germline V gene. CDR3 length equals 17 residues. V was clipped by 2 bases and J by 8 bases; unmatched bases: 12. The chain's CDR3 is CASSLLFAGTGDDEQFF. In DNA, the CDR3 is TGTGCCAGCAGCTTACTCTTCGCCGGGACAGGGGATGATGAGCAGTTCTTC. Full variable domain (remainder filled in from reference TRBV7-8 and TRBJ2-1): GAGVSQSPRYKVAKRGQDVALRCDPISGHVSLFWYQQALGQGPEFLTYFQNEAQLDKSGLPSDRFFAERPEGSVSTLKIQRTQQEDSAVYLCASSLLFAGTGDDEQFFGPGTRLTVL.

This clone has just one count. The gene calls are TRBV14 and TRBJ1-1; 8 bases are shared with TRBD1. Germline V CDR1 and CDR2: SGHDN, FVKESK. Trimming cost V 4 bases and J 5 bases; bases outside gene matches: 12. The CDR3 is 16 residues long. CDR3 DNA: TGTGCCAGCAGCCCGTACAGGGGGGTGAATGGGACTGAAGCTTTCTTT. Translated, it gives CASSPYRGVNGTEAFF.

This rearrangement joins TRBV5-6 to TRBJ2-1; D gene ambiguous. The germline V and J ends were trimmed by 1 base and 0 bases, with 14 bases remaining between them. Germline lookup yields CDR1 SGHDT and CDR2 YYEEEE. This CDR3 has 17 residues. CDR3 sequence (DNA): TGTGCCAGCAGCTTGAGGCAGGCCCCGAGCTCCTACAATGAGCAGTTCTTC. Its protein product is CASSLRQAPSSYNEQFF.

In this sample, this clone turned up a few times. The chain joins TRBV2 to TRBJ1-1, with D perhaps TRBD1 (6 bases). The CDR3 consists of 16 residues. Between the trimmed V and J ends, which lost 5 bases and 3 bases, there was a span of 19 bases. In germline, CDR1 is SNHLY, CDR2 FYNNEI. The CDR3 bases are TGTGCCAGCAGTCAAGGCGGGAGGGGGTGGGACACTGAAGCTTTCTTT. Amino acids: CASSQGGRGWDTEAFF.

The chain links TRBV19 to TRBJ1-5; weak D call: TRBD1 (6 bases). V shed 4 bases and J shed 4 bases, with 17 bases lying between them. The CDR3 is made up of 16 amino acids. The germline CDR1 and CDR2 sequences are LNHDA and SQIVND (reference sequence). CDR3 protein: CASSRGWTVHNQPQHF. The CDR3 region has the DNA TGTGCCAGTAGTAGGGGGTGGACAGTTCATAATCAGCCCCAGCATTTT.

This chain joins TRBV6-5 and TRBJ2-7, with D perhaps matching TRBD1 (5 bases). Deletions cut 3 bases from V and 0 bases from J, with 12 bases between. The V gene's germline CDR1 is MNHEY and CDR2 SVGAGI. The CDR3 has 15 amino acids. The CDR3 region is CASSYQSGRSYEQYF. CDR3 sequence (DNA): TGTGCCAGCAGTTATCAGTCAGGGCGCTCCTACGAGCAGTACTTC.

The chain carries TRBV5-1 and TRBJ2-7; D may be TRBD1 (5 bases). The V end lost 2 bases, the J end lost 5 bases, and 8 bases lay between the germline ends. Germline V gene sequence: CDR1 SGHRS, CDR2 YFSETQ. The CDR3 sequence is 12 residues long. The CDR3 bases are TGCGCCAGCAGCTTCAGCAGGGACGAGCAGTACTTC. Residues: CASSFSRDEQYF.

J is TRBJ1-1 and V is TRBV5-8; D call uncertain. Germline V gives CDR1 SGHTS, CDR2 YDEGEE. The length of the CDR3 is 14 residues. Trimming removed 5 bases from V and 6 bases from J, with 17 bases in between. The CDR3 nucleotides are TGTGCCAGCAGGCCCGAGGCTTGGAAAGCTGAAGCTTTCTTT. Translation gives CASRPEAWKAEAFF. The whole variable domain, remainder taken from reference TRBV5-8 and TRBJ1-1, is EAGVTQSPTHLIKTRGQQATLRCSPISGHTSVYWYQQALGLGLQFLLWYDEGEERNRGNFPPRFSGRQFPNYSSELNVNALELEDSALYLCASRPEAWKAEAFFGQGTRLTVV.

V gene TRBV18 combines with J gene TRBJ2-7; 7 positions match TRBD1. After removal of 0 bases from V and 2 bases from J, the junction contained 7 bases not matched to a gene. From germline, CDR1 is KGHSH and CDR2 LQKENI. The CDR3 loop spans 16 amino acids. In DNA, the CDR3 is TGTGCCAGCTCACCACCCCCCGGACAGGTTGCCTACGAGCAGTACTTC. Protein: CASSPPPGQVAYEQYF.

The rearrangement links TRBV29-1 to TRBJ2-7, with 11 bases that match TRBD1. Germline CDR1 SQVTM, CDR2 ANQGSEA. The V segment lost 7 bases and the J segment 7 bases; nucleotides outside the gene matches: 9. The CDR3 extends over 13 amino acids. The chain's CDR3 is CSANGDRGIEQYF. The CDR3 DNA reads TGCAGCGCTAACGGGGACAGGGGGATTGAGCAGTACTTC.

The sample holds a few counts of this clone. The genes are TRBV9 and TRBJ2-3; possibly TRBD2 for D (6 bases). The V and J ends lost 3 bases and 4 bases respectively, with 12 bases between them. This CDR3 is 14 amino acids long. The V gene's germline CDR1 is SGDLS and CDR2 YYNGEE. This CDR3 reads CASSAGGLPDTQYF. CDR3 nucleotides: TGTGCCAGCAGCGCTGGGGGACTGCCAGATACGCAGTATTTT.

CDR3 DNA sequence: TGTGCCAGCAGTATTTCGGCAGGCGTTCATATAGTGGGGAACACTGAAGCTTTCTTT. Amino acids: CASSISAGVHIVGNTEAFF. This chain uses TRBV27 with TRBJ1-1; D is unclear. This CDR3 has 19 residues. V lost 5 bases to trimming and J lost 1 base, with 26 bases between them. Germline CDR1 reads MNHEY; CDR2 reads SMNVEV (reference sequence).

This chain links TRBV30 with TRBJ1-1; TRBD1 agrees at 7 bases. The CDR3 runs 14 residues. Germline V lookup: CDR1 GTSNPN, CDR2 SVGIG (reference sequence). The ends lost 3 bases at V and 2 bases at J; junction bases unmatched: 6. Here the CDR3 reads CAWSPTGINTEAFF. CDR3 DNA: TGTGCCTGGAGCCCGACAGGGATTAACACTGAAGCTTTCTTT.

The chain combines TRBV28 with TRBJ1-1, with D possibly being TRBD1 (5 bases). The CDR3 loop spans 17 amino acids. Trimming shortened V by 5 bases and J by 0 bases, and 19 bases separated the two germline ends. Germline V gene lookup returns CDR1 MDHEN and CDR2 SYDVKM. CDR3 in amino acids: CASSPPRTLNLNTEAFF. The CDR3 DNA follows: TGTGCCAGCAGTCCCCCTCGGACACTCAATCTGAACACTGAAGCTTTCTTT.

This clone is a singleton in its sample. CDR3 nucleotides: TGTGCCAGCAGCTTAATCTTGACAGGGGCTGGAAACACCATATATTTT. This sequence encodes CASSLILTGAGNTIYF. This chain joins TRBV7-9 and TRBJ1-3, with 8 bases matching TRBD1. The CDR3 is 16 amino acids. J gave up 2 bases and V 2 bases, and 5 bases lay outside the gene matches. The germline V gene has CDR1 SEHNR and CDR2 FQNEAQ (reference sequence).

The CDR3 DNA is TGTGCCAGCAGCTCGGCGGGGGGAGCGGCTTACAATGAGCAGTTCTTC. It codes for CASSSAGGAAYNEQFF. The chain carries TRBV5-8 and TRBJ2-1; TRBD2 aligns across 8 bases. There are 16 residues in the CDR3. Germline V lookup: CDR1 SGHTS, CDR2 YDEGEE. Trimming took 3 bases from V and 4 from J; bases not matched to a gene: 9.